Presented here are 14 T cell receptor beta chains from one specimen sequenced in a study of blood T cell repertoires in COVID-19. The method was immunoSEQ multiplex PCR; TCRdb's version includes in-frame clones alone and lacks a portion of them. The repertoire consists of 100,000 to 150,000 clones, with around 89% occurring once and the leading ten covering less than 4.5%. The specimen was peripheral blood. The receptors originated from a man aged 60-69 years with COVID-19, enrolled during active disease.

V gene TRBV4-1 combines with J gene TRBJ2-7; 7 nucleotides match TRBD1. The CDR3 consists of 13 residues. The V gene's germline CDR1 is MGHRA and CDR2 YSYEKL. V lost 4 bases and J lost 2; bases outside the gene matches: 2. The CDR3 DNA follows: TGCGCCAGCAGCCCCCAGGGGGCCTACGAGCAGTACTTC. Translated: CASSPQGAYEQYF.

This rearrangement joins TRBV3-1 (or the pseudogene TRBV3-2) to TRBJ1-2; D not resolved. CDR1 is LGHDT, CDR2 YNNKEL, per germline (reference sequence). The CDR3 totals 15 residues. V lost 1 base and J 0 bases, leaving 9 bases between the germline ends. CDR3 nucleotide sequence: TGTGCCAGCAGCCAAGGAGGGCTTGCTAACTATGGCTACACCTTC. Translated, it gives CASSQGGLANYGYTF.

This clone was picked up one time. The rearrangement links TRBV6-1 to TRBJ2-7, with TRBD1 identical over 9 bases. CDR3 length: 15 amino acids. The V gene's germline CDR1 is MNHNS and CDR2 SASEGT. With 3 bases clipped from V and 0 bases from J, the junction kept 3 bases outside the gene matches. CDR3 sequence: CASSDRTGASYEQYF. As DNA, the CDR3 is TGTGCCAGCAGTGACCGGACAGGGGCCTCCTACGAGCAGTACTTC.

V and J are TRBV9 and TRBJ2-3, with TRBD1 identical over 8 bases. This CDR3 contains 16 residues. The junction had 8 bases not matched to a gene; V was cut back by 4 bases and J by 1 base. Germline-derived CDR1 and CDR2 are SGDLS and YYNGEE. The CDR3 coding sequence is TGTGCCAGCAGCACATGGACAGGGAGCGGCACAGATACGCAGTATTTT. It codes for CASSTWTGSGTDTQYF.

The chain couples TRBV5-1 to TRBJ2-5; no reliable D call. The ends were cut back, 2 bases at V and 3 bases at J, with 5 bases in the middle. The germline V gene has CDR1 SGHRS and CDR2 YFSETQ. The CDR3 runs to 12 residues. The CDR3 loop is CASSFDKETQYF. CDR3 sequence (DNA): TGCGCCAGCAGCTTTGACAAAGAGACCCAGTACTTC.

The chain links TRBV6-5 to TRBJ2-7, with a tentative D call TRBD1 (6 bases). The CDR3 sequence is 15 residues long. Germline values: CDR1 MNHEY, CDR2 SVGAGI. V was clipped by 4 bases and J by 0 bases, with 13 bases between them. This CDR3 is CASSSGHPSSYEQYF. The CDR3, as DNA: TGTGCCAGCAGTTCGGGACACCCTAGCTCCTACGAGCAGTACTTC.

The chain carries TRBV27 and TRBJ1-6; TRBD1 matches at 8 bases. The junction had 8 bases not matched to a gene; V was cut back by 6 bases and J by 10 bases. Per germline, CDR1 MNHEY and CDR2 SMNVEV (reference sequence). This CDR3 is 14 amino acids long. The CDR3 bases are TGTGCCAGCAGGATGACAGGGGATGGATCACCCCTCCACTTT. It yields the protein CASRMTGDGSPLHF.

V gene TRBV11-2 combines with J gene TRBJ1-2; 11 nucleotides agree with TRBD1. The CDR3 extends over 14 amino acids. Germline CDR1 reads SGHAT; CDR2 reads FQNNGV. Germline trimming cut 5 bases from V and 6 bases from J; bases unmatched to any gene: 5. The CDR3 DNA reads TGTGCCAGCAGCCCGGACAGGGGGCGTGATGGCTACACCTTC. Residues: CASSPDRGRDGYTF. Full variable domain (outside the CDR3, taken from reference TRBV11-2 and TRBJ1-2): EAGVAQSPRYKIIEKRQSVAFWCNPISGHATLYWYQQILGQGPKLLIQFQNNGVVDDSQLPKDRFSAERLKGVDSTLKIQPAKLEDSAVYLCASSPDRGRDGYTFGSGTRLTVV.

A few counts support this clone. DNA for the CDR3: TGTGCCAGCAGTACGAGGGGGGGAAATTCACCCCTCCACTTT. It yields the protein CASSTRGGNSPLHF. The V gene is TRBV7-4, the J gene TRBJ1-6; possibly TRBD1 for D (6 bases). This CDR3 comprises 14 residues. Germline V CDR1 and CDR2: SGHVT, SQSDAQ. Trimming left V 6 bases short and J 7 bases short, with 13 bases between.

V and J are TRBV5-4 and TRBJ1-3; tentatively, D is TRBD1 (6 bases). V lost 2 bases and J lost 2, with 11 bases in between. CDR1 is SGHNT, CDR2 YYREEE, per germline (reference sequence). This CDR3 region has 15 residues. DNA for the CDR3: TGTGCCAGCAGCTTACAGGGTACGACTGGAAACACCATATATTTT. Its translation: CASSLQGTTGNTIYF.

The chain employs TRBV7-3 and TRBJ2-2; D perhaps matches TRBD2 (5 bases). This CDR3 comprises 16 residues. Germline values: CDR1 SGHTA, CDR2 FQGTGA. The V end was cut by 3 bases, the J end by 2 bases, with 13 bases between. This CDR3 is CASSFGLPLNTGELFF. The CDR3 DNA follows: TGTGCCAGCAGCTTCGGACTTCCCCTAAACACCGGGGAGCTGTTTTTT.

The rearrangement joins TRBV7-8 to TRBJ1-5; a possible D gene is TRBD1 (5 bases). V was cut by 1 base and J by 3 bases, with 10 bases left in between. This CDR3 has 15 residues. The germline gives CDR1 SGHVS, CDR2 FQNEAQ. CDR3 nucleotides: TGTGCCAGCAGCTTAGACTCAGGGCCCAATCAGCCCCAGCATTTT. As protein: CASSLDSGPNQPQHF.

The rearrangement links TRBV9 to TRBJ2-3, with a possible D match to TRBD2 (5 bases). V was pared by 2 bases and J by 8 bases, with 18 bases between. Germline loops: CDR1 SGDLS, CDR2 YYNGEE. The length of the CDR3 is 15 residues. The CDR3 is CASSVSQLAPTTQYF. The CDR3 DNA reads TGTGCCAGCAGCGTTAGTCAGCTAGCCCCGACTACGCAGTATTTT.

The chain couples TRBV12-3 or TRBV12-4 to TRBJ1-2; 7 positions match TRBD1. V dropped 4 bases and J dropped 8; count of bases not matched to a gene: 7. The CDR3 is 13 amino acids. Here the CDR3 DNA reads TGTGCCAGCAGTTATACAGGGGCCCGCGGCTACACCTTC. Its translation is CASSYTGARGYTF.